What follows is one T cell receptor (beta chain) and its context. V trimming: 5 bases; J trimming: 0 bases; junction bases outside the gene matches: 10. The germline V gene encodes CDR1 LNHDA and CDR2 SQIVND (reference sequence). There are 18 residues in the CDR3. This record belongs to a study of blood T cell repertoires in COVID-19. Here immunoSEQ multiplex PCR was the method, and the copy in TCRdb shows in-frame clones only, minus some. The profile shows 120,000 to 150,000 clones, around 80% of them singletons. The V gene is TRBV19, the J gene TRBJ2-6; 7 bases align to TRBD1. The receptor was derived from a man aged 50 to 60 with acute or convalescent COVID-19. The sample comprised peripheral blood. The CDR3 protein is CASSQTGIVGSGANVLTF. CDR3 coding DNA: TGTGCCAGTAGTCAGACAGGGATCGTGGGCTCTGGGGCCAACGTCCTGACTTTC.